The 30 T cell receptor beta chains below all came from one sample that was sequenced in a study of T cells after posttransplantation cyclophosphamide. Profiled with immunoSEQ multiplex PCR; TCRdb holds only in-frame clones, not every one. The sample has 45,000 to 55,000 clones, none seen only once. Sequenced sample: PBMCs. These receptors originate from a man aged 35-49 years in good health, CMV-negative, and a related stem cell transplant donor.

Many counts were recorded for this clone. V and J are TRBV28 and TRBJ1-5; 9 bases line up with TRBD1. The germline V gene encodes CDR1 MDHEN and CDR2 SYDVKM. The CDR3 contains 16 residues. Germline trimming cut 6 bases from V and 5 bases from J; bases unmatched to any gene: 11. The CDR3 coding sequence is TGTGCCAGCAGCTCCCCCCCGGGACAGGGACATCAGCCCCAGCATTTT. As protein: CASSSPPGQGHQPQHF.

This clone was counted many times. CDR3 sequence: CASSSASRSAETQYF. The CDR3 bases are TGCGCCAGCAGCTCTGCTTCTAGGAGCGCGGAGACCCAGTACTTC. The genes are TRBV5-1 and TRBJ2-5; D gene ambiguous. The germline V gene has CDR1 SGHRS and CDR2 YFSETQ. CDR3 length equals 15 residues. Trimming removed 3 bases at V and 5 bases at J, with 17 bases between. Combining the CDR3 with reference TRBV5-1 and TRBJ2-5 gives the whole variable domain KAGVTQTPRYLIKTRGQQVTLSCSPISGHRSVSWYQQTPGQGLQFLFEYFSETQRNKGNFPGRFSGRQFSNSRSEMNVSTLELGDSALYLCASSSASRSAETQYFGPGTRLLVL.

This chain uses TRBV7-9 with TRBJ2-1; 14 bases are a match to TRBD2. This CDR3 has 16 residues. Per the germline V gene, CDR1 is SEHNR and CDR2 is FQNEAQ (reference sequence). J lost 6 bases, V lost 5 bases, and 6 bases had no gene match. For the CDR3, the DNA is TGTGCCAGCAGCACGCCGGGACTAGCGGGAGTCAATGAGCAGTTCTTC. Its translation: CASSTPGLAGVNEQFF.

This clone was counted ten times or more. The chain links TRBV30 to TRBJ1-1, with D possibly TRBD1 on 6 matching bases. Germline-derived CDR1 and CDR2 are GTSNPN and SVGIG (reference sequence). This CDR3 comprises 12 residues. Trimming took 4 bases from V and 5 from J, leaving 11 bases between them. CDR3 nucleotides: TGTGCCTGGAACCTAGGACAGACTGAAGCTTTCTTT. Translation gives CAWNLGQTEAFF.

This clone was counted ten times or more. The genes are TRBV28 and TRBJ2-3; D perhaps matches TRBD2 (5 bases). The CDR3 runs to 14 residues. V was shortened by 7 bases and J by 6 bases, with 17 bases between the two germline ends. The germline V gene encodes CDR1 MDHEN and CDR2 SYDVKM. This CDR3 is CASTLDGVTDTQYF. The CDR3 region has the DNA TGTGCCAGCACTCTTGACGGGGTCACGGATACGCAGTATTTT.

In its sample, this clone was seen many times. The chain recombines TRBV7-7 with TRBJ2-2; 11 bases match TRBD2. V trimming: 5 bases; J trimming: 1 base; junction bases outside the gene matches: 3. The germline CDR1 and CDR2 sequences are SSHAT and FNYEAQ (reference sequence). CDR3 length: 16 residues. The chain's CDR3 is CASSPGLAGNTGELFF. The CDR3 nucleotides are TGTGCCAGCAGCCCCGGACTAGCGGGGAACACCGGGGAGCTGTTTTTT. Using reference TRBV7-7 and TRBJ2-2 for the parts outside the CDR3, the full variable domain is GAGVSQSPRYKVTKRGQDVTLRCDPISSHATLYWYQQALGQGPEFLTYFNYEAQPDKSGLPSDRFSAERPEGSISTLTIQRTEQRDSAMYRCASSPGLAGNTGELFFGEGSRLTVL.

This clone was counted ten times or more. The chain combines TRBV7-9 with TRBJ1-2; possibly TRBD1 for D (6 bases). The CDR3 contains 14 residues. Trimming stripped 4 bases from V and 8 bases from J, with 17 bases between. Germline V gene lookup returns CDR1 SEHNR and CDR2 FQNEAQ (reference sequence). CDR3 sequence: CASSSFGTNRGYTF. CDR3 nucleotide sequence: TGTGCCAGCAGCTCCTTCGGGACAAATCGCGGCTACACCTTC.

This clone came up many times. The chain is built from TRBV5-1 and TRBJ2-3, with TRBD2 identical over 8 bases. In germline, CDR1 is SGHRS, CDR2 YFSETQ. This CDR3 spans 15 amino acids. Trimming took 4 bases from V and 0 from J; bases not matched to a gene: 4. CDR3 sequence reads: CASSLSGMSTDTQYF. The CDR3, as DNA: TGCGCCAGCAGCCTTAGCGGGATGAGCACAGATACGCAGTATTTT. Looking up the rest from reference TRBV5-1 and TRBJ2-3 gives the full variable domain: KAGVTQTPRYLIKTRGQQVTLSCSPISGHRSVSWYQQTPGQGLQFLFEYFSETQRNKGNFPGRFSGRQFSNSRSEMNVSTLELGDSALYLCASSLSGMSTDTQYFGPGTRLTVL.

In this sample, this clone turned up many times. The chain recombines TRBV7-8 with TRBJ1-1; no clear D gene. Germline V gene data show CDR1 as SGHVS and CDR2 as FQNEAQ. The CDR3 covers 13 residues. Trimming left V 1 base short and J 1 base short, with 4 bases between. The CDR3 nucleotides are TGTGCCAGCAGCTTAGGACAGAACACTGAAGCTTTCTTT. Its protein is CASSLGQNTEAFF.

In its sample, this clone was seen many times. The chain combines TRBV11-2 with TRBJ2-3; unclear D gene. Germline-derived CDR1 and CDR2 are SGHAT and FQNNGV. This CDR3 comprises 14 residues. With 3 bases removed from V and 1 base from J, the gap between germline ends came to 8 bases. For the CDR3, the DNA is TGTGCCAGCAGCTTCCAACCAGGCACAGATACGCAGTATTTT. Translation: CASSFQPGTDTQYF.

Ten or more counts support this clone. This chain joins TRBV11-1 and TRBJ2-3; 7 bases map to TRBD2. The CDR3 is 15 residues long. J gave up 2 bases and V 8 bases, and 10 bases lay outside the gene matches. The germline V gene encodes CDR1 SGHAT and CDR2 FQDESV (reference sequence). The DNA for the CDR3 is TGTGCCAGCTCTTTAAGCGGGACCGACACAGATACGCAGTATTTT. Protein: CASSLSGTDTDTQYF.

This clone came up many times. The chain couples TRBV9 to TRBJ2-5, with TRBD2 as a possible D gene (7 bases). Trimming took 0 bases from V and 2 from J, leaving 14 bases between them. This CDR3 region has 16 residues. CDR1 and CDR2 from the germline V gene are SGDLS and YYNGEE. CDR3 amino acids: CASSVGGGGFQETQYF. The CDR3 DNA sequence: TGTGCCAGCAGCGTAGGAGGGGGGGGGTTTCAAGAGACCCAGTACTTC.

This clone occurred many times. The rearrangement links TRBV29-1 to TRBJ2-7; perhaps TRBD2 as D (6 bases). CDR3 length: 14 amino acids. Germline assignment: CDR1 SQVTM and CDR2 ANQGSEA. V lost 4 bases and J lost 0, with 13 bases in between. CDR3 DNA sequence: TGCAGCGTTGTTTCGGGAGTAGTCTCCTACGAGCAGTACTTC. It is translated as CSVVSGVVSYEQYF.

At least ten counts were recorded for this clone. The chain has TRBV9 and TRBJ2-3; tentatively, D is TRBD1 (5 bases). Trimming left V 0 bases short and J 2 bases short, with 13 bases between. The germline V gene has CDR1 SGDLS and CDR2 YYNGEE. The CDR3 extends over 16 amino acids. The CDR3 loop is CASSVGDSPDTDTQYF. The CDR3 DNA follows: TGTGCCAGCAGCGTAGGTGACAGCCCTGACACAGATACGCAGTATTTT.

This clone has ten or more counts. The rearrangement links TRBV19 to TRBJ1-2; 7 bases agree with TRBD1. Germline CDR1 reads LNHDA; CDR2 reads SQIVND (reference sequence). There are 16 residues in the CDR3. The junction had 9 bases not matched to a gene; V was cut back by 3 bases and J by 2 bases. The CDR3 sequence: CASSISQTGDNYGYTF. Here the CDR3 DNA reads TGTGCCAGTAGTATCTCTCAAACAGGGGACAACTATGGCTACACCTTC.

This clone was counted at least ten times. V is TRBV9 and J is TRBJ1-1, with no clear D. Trimming took off 2 bases at V and 3 bases at J, with 8 bases between the two ends. The germline CDR1 and CDR2 sequences are SGDLS and YYNGEE. CDR3 size: 13 residues. CDR3 amino acids: CASSVQVHTEAFF. The CDR3 DNA is TGTGCCAGCAGCGTTCAGGTTCACACTGAAGCTTTCTTT. Looking up the rest from reference TRBV9 and TRBJ1-1 gives the full variable domain: DSGVTQTPKHLITATGQRVTLRCSPRSGDLSVYWYQQSLDQGLQFLIQYYNGEERAKGNILERFSAQQFPDLHSELNLSSLELGDSALYFCASSVQVHTEAFFGQGTRLTVV.

This clone appeared many times. This chain uses TRBV28 with TRBJ2-4; D gene uncertain. The CDR3 sequence is 15 residues long. Germline CDR1 is MDHEN and CDR2 is SYDVKM. V was trimmed by 2 bases and J by 5 bases, leaving 13 bases between them. Here the CDR3 DNA reads TGTGCCAGCAGTTTAAGAGGTGCCCCGGAAAACATTCAGTACTTC. As protein: CASSLRGAPENIQYF.

This clone showed up many times. The chain recombines TRBV27 with TRBJ2-5; 12 nucleotides line up with TRBD2. V trimming: 5 bases; J trimming: 3 bases; junction bases outside the gene matches: 4. CDR1 and CDR2 from the germline V gene are MNHEY and SMNVEV (reference sequence). This CDR3 has 15 amino acids. The DNA for the CDR3 is TGTGCCAGCAGTCCAAGGACTAGCGGGGAAGAGACCCAGTACTTC. This encodes CASSPRTSGEETQYF.

This clone showed up many times. The CDR3 reads CASRPGGEGNTIYF. The CDR3 coding sequence is TGTGCCAGCAGGCCAGGGGGCGAAGGAAACACCATATATTTT. The V and J genes are TRBV6-1 and TRBJ1-3, with 8 positions matching TRBD1. Trimming took 6 bases from V and 4 from J; bases not matched to a gene: 5. Germline CDR1 reads MNHNS; CDR2 reads SASEGT. This CDR3 is built from 14 residues.

This clone was picked up many times. The chain combines TRBV5-1 with TRBJ1-5; the match to TRBD1 covers 7 bases. Germline assignment: CDR1 SGHRS and CDR2 YFSETQ. The CDR3 totals 16 residues. With 0 bases clipped from V and 4 bases from J, the junction kept 7 bases outside the gene matches. The CDR3 DNA reads TGCGCCAGCAGCTTGGGGGACAGCACTCCTAATCAGCCCCAGCATTTT. It yields the protein CASSLGDSTPNQPQHF.

This clone appeared many times. The chain uses TRBV28 and TRBJ2-7; D might be TRBD1 (5 bases). The V gene lost 10 bases and the J gene lost 0 bases, with 16 bases spanning the gap. CDR3 length: 14 residues. Germline CDR1 reads MDHEN; CDR2 reads SYDVKM. Here the CDR3 reads CATRGTRSSYEQYF. For the CDR3, the DNA is TGTGCCACTAGGGGTACACGAAGCTCCTACGAGCAGTACTTC.

This clone was recorded many times. The V and J genes are TRBV28 and TRBJ2-5; no reliable D call. V was pared by 4 bases and J by 5 bases, with 23 bases between. CDR1 and CDR2 (germline): MDHEN, SYDVKM. The length of the CDR3 is 17 residues. Written as DNA, the CDR3 is TGTGCCAGCAGTTCAACGTTTGGAGAGTATACCGTGGAGACCCAGTACTTC. It specifies CASSSTFGEYTVETQYF.

This clone was observed many times. V is TRBV10-3 and J is TRBJ1-6, with TRBD1 identical over 8 bases. This CDR3 region has 13 residues. CDR1 is ENHRY and CDR2 is SYGVKD in the germline V gene. V gave up 10 bases and J gave up 6 bases; unmatched junction bases: 5. DNA for the CDR3: TGTGCCACGACGACAGGGGCTAATTCACCCCTCCACTTT. This translates into CATTTGANSPLHF.

This clone has at least ten counts. The chain has TRBV5-4 and TRBJ1-4; D might be TRBD1 (6 bases). The CDR3 spans 14 residues. V was trimmed by 0 bases and J by 7 bases, leaving 10 bases between them. CDR1 is SGHNT, CDR2 YYREEE, per germline (reference sequence). CDR3 loop: CASSLDRASEKLFF. The CDR3 nucleotides read TGTGCCAGCAGCTTGGACAGGGCGAGTGAAAAACTGTTTTTT.

This clone was counted many times. V usage is TRBV29-1 and J usage is TRBJ2-5; D might be TRBD1 (5 bases). The CDR3 spans 15 residues. V lost 3 bases to trimming and J lost 2 bases, with 16 bases between them. Germline CDR1 SQVTM, CDR2 ANQGSEA. CDR3 sequence (DNA): TGCAGCGTTGAGCCATCAGGGTTTCTGCAAGAGACCCAGTACTTC. Its protein is CSVEPSGFLQETQYF.

This clone was counted many times. The rearrangement links TRBV7-9 to TRBJ1-2; D ambiguous. The V end was cut by 2 bases, the J end by 8 bases, with 9 bases between. CDR1 and CDR2 (germline): SEHNR, FQNEAQ (reference sequence). The CDR3 has 12 residues. In nucleotides, the CDR3 is TGTGCCAGCAGCTTATCCCAGATAGGCTACACCTTC. Its translation is CASSLSQIGYTF.

Ten or more counts support this clone. Here the CDR3 DNA reads TGTGCCACCAGCAGTCCCGGGACTAGCGGGATGAAGGGGAGCTCCTACAATGAGCAGTTCTTC. Residues: CATSSPGTSGMKGSSYNEQFF. This chain links TRBV15 with TRBJ2-1; 13 nucleotides match TRBD2. Per germline, CDR1 LNHNV and CDR2 YYDKDF (reference sequence). The CDR3 length is 21 residues. V shed 3 bases, J shed 0 bases, and the junction held 14 bases outside the gene matches.

In this sample, this clone turned up many times. V is TRBV9 and J is TRBJ2-1, with D uncertain. This CDR3 spans 15 amino acids. V lost 0 bases, J lost 5 bases, and 12 bases lay in between. Germline loops: CDR1 SGDLS, CDR2 YYNGEE. CDR3 sequence reads: CASSVEATDNNEQFF. The CDR3 nucleotides read TGTGCCAGCAGCGTAGAAGCAACAGACAACAATGAGCAGTTCTTC.

This clone was counted ten times or more. The gene calls are TRBV7-3 and TRBJ2-2; weak D call: TRBD2 (5 bases). The germline CDR1 and CDR2 sequences are SGHTA and FQGTGA. The CDR3 contains 18 residues. V gave up 5 bases and J gave up 2 bases, with 21 bases separating them. The CDR3 bases are TGTGCCAGCAGCCCAAGGCGGGCGGGCAGACCAAACACCGGGGAGCTGTTTTTT. Translating gives CASSPRRAGRPNTGELFF.

This clone occurred many times. The chain carries TRBV27 and TRBJ1-2; TRBD1 matches 7 bases. The V gene's germline CDR1 is MNHEY and CDR2 SMNVEV (reference sequence). The CDR3 is made up of 14 amino acids. Trimming at V came to 4 bases and at J to 6 bases, leaving 8 bases not matched to a gene. CDR3 residues: CASSSWNRGHGYTF. The CDR3, as DNA: TGTGCCAGCAGTTCGTGGAACAGGGGCCATGGCTACACCTTC.